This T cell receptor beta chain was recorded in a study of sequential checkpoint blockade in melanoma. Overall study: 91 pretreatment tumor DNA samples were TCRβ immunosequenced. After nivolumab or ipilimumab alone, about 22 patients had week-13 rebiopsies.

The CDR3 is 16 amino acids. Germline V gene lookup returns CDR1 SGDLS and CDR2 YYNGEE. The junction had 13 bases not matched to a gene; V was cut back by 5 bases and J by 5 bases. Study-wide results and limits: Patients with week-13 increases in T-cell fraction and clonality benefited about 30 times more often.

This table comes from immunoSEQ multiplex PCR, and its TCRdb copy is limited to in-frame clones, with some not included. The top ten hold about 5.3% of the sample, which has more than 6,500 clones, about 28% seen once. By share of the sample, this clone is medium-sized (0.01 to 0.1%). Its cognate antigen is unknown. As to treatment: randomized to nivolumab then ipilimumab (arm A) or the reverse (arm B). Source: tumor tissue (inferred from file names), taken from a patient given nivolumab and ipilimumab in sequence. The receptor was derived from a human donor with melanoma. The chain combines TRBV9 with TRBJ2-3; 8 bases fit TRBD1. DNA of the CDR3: TGTGCCAGCAGTGAAACTCAGGGGGCGTGGGGAGATACGCAGTATTTT. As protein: CASSETQGAWGDTQYF.